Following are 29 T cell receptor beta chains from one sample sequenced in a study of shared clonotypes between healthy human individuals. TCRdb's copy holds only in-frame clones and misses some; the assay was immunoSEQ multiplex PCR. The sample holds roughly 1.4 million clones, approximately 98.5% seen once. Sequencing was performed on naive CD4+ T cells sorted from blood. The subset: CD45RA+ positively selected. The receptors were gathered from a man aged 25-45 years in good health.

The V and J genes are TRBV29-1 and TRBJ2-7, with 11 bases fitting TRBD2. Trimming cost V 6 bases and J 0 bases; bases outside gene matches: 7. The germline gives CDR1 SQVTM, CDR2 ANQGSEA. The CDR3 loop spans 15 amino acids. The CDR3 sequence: CSVGPSGRSSYEQYF. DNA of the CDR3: TGCAGCGTGGGTCCTAGCGGGAGGTCCTCCTACGAGCAGTACTTC.

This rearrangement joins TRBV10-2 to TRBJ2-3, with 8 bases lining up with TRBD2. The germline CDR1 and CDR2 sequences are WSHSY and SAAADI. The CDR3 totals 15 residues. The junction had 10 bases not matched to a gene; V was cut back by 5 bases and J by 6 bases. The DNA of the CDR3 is TGCGCCAGCAGTTACGAGGGACTAGTTGGGGATACGCAGTATTTT. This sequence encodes CASSYEGLVGDTQYF.

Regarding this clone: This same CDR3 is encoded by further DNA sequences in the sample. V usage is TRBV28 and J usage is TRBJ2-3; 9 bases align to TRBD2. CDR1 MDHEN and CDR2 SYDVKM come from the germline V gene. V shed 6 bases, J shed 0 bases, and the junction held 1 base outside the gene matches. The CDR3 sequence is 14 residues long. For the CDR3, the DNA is TGTGCCAGCAGCCTAGCGGGAAGCACAGATACGCAGTATTTT. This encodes CASSLAGSTDTQYF.

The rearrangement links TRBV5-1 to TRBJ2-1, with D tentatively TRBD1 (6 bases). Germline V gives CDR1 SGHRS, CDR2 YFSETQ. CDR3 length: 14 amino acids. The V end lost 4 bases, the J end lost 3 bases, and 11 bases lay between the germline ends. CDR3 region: CASSAQDSYNEQFF. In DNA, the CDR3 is TGCGCCAGCAGCGCCCAGGACAGCTACAATGAGCAGTTCTTC.

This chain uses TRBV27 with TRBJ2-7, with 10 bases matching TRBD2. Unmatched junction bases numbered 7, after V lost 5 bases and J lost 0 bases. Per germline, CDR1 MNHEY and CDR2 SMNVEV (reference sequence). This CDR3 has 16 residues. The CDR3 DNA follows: TGTGCCAGCAGTCCCGGACTAGCGGAGATCTCCTACGAGCAGTACTTC. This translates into CASSPGLAEISYEQYF.

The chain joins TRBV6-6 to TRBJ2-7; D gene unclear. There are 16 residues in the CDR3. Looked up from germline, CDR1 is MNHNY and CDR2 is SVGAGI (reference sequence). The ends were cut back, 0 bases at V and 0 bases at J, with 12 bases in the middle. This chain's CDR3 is CASSYSKVPGSYEQYF. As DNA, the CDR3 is TGTGCCAGCAGTTACTCGAAAGTTCCTGGCTCCTACGAGCAGTACTTC.

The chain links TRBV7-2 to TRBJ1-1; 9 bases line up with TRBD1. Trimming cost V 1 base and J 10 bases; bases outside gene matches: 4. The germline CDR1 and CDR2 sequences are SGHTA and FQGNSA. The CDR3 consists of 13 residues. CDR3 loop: CASSLGTGDVAFF. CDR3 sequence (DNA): TGTGCCAGCAGCTTAGGGACAGGGGATGTAGCTTTCTTT.

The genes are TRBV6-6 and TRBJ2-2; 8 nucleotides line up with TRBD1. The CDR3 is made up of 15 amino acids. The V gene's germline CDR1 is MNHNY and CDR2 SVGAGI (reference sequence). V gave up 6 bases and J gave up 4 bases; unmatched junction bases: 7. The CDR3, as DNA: TGTGCCAGCAGGAATACAGGGGGAGTCACCGGGGAGCTGTTTTTT. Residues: CASRNTGGVTGELFF.

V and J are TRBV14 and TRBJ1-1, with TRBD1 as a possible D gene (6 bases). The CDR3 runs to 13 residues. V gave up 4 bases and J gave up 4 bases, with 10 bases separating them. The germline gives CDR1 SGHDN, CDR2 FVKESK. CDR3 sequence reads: CASSRGPSTEAFF. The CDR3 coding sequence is TGTGCCAGCAGCCGGGGGCCCAGCACTGAAGCTTTCTTT.

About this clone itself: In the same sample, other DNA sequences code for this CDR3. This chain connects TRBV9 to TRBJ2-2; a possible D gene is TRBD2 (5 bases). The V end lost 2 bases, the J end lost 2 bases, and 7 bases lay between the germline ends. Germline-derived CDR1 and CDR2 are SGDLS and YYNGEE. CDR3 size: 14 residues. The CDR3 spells CASSVRTNTGELFF. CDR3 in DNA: TGTGCCAGCAGCGTGAGGACTAACACCGGGGAGCTGTTTTTT.

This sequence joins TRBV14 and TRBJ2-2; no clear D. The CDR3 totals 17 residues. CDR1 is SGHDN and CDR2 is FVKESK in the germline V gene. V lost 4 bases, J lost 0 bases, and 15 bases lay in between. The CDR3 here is CASSRTRILANTGELFF. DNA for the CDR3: TGTGCCAGCAGCCGGACCCGAATTCTTGCGAACACCGGGGAGCTGTTTTTT.

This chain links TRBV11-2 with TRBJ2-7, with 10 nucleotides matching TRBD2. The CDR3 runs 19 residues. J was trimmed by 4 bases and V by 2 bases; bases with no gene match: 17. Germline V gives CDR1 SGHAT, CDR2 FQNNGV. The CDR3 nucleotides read TGTGCCAGCAGCTTAACAGCCTCAAAGACTAGCGGGTTCCCGTACGAGCAGTACTTC. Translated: CASSLTASKTSGFPYEQYF.

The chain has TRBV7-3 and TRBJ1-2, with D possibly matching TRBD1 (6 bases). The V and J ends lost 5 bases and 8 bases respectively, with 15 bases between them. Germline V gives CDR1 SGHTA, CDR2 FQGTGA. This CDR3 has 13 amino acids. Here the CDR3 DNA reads TGTGCCAGCAGCCTAGGAGGGGGAGAAGGCTACACCTTC. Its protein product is CASSLGGGEGYTF.

In DNA, the CDR3 is TGTGCCAGCAGTCCCCGGGGGATCAAGAACCAAGAGACCCAGTACTTC. Encoded protein: CASSPRGIKNQETQYF. V gene TRBV28 combines with J gene TRBJ2-5, with D possibly TRBD2 on 6 matching bases. The length of the CDR3 is 16 residues. The V end was cut by 5 bases, the J end by 0 bases, with 16 bases between. The germline CDR1 and CDR2 sequences are MDHEN and SYDVKM.

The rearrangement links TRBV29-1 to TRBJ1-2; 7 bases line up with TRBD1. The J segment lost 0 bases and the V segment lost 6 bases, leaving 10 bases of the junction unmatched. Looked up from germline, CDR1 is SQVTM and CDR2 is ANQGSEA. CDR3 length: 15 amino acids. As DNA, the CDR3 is TGCAGCGTCGAATCCCCGGACAGGACTAACTATGGCTACACCTTC. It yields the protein CSVESPDRTNYGYTF.

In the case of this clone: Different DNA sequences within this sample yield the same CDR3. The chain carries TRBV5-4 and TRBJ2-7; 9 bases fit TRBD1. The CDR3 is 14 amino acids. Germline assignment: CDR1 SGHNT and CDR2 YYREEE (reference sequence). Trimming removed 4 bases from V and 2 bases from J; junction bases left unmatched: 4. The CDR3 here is CASSLDRGPYEQYF. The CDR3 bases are TGTGCCAGCAGCCTGGACAGGGGACCCTACGAGCAGTACTTC.

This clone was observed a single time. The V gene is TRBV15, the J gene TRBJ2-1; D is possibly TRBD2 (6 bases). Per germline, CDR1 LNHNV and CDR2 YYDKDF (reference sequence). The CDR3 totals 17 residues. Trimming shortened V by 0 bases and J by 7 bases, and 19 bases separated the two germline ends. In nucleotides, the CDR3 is TGTGCCACCAGCAGAGATTACCGACTGGGCGGGACGAATGAGCAGTTCTTC. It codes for CATSRDYRLGGTNEQFF.

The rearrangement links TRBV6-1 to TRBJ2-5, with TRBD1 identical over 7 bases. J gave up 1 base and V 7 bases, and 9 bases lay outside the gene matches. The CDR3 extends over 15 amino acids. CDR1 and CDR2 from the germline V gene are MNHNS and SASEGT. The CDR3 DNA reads TGTGCCAGCATATGGGGACAGCTAATCCAAGAGACCCAGTACTTC. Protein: CASIWGQLIQETQYF.

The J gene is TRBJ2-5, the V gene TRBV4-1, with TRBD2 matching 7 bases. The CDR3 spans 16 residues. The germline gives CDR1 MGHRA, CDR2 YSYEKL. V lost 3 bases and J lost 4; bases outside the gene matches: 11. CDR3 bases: TGCGCCAGCAGCCAGTCGGAGGGAGGGCTTGGAGAGACCCAGTACTTC. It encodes CASSQSEGGLGETQYF.

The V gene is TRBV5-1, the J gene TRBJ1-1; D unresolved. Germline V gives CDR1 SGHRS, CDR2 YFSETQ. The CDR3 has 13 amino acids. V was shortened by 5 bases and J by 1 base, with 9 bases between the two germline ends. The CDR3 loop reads CASRPGTNTEAFF. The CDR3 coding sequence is TGCGCCAGCAGGCCGGGAACGAACACTGAAGCTTTCTTT.

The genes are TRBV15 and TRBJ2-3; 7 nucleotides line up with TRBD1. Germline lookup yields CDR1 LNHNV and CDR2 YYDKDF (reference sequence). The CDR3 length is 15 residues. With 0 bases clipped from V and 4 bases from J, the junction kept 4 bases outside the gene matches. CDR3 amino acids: CATSREGQVADTQYF. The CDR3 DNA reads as TGTGCCACCAGCAGAGAAGGACAGGTGGCAGATACGCAGTATTTT.

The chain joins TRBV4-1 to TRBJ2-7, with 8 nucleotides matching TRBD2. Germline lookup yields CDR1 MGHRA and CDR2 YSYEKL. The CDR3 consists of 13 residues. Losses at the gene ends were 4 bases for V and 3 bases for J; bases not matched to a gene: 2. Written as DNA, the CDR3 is TGCGCCAGCAGCCTGCGGGAGGACTACGAGCAGTACTTC. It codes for CASSLREDYEQYF.

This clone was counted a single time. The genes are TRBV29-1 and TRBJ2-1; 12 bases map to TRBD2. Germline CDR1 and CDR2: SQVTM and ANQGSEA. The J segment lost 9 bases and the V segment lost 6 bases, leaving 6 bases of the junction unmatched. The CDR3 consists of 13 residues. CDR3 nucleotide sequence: TGCAGCGTCAAGGGACTAGCGGGCGGTGAGCAGTTCTTC. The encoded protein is CSVKGLAGGEQFF.

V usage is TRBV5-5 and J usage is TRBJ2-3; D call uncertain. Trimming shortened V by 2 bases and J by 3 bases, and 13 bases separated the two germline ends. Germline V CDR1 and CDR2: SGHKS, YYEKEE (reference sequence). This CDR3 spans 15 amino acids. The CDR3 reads CASSLGFLQTDTQYF. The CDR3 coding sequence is TGTGCCAGCAGCTTAGGGTTTTTACAGACAGATACGCAGTATTTT.

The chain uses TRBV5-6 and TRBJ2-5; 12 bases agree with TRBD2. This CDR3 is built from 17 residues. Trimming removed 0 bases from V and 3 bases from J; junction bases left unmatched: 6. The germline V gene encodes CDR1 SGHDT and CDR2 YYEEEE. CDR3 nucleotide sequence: TGTGCCAGCAGCTTGGCCCTAGCGGGGGGGTACAAAGAGACCCAGTACTTC. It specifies CASSLALAGGYKETQYF. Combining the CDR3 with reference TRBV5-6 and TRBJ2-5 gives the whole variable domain DAGVTQSPTHLIKTRGQQVTLRCSPKSGHDTVSWYQQALGQGPQFIFQYYEEEERQRGNFPDRFSGHQFPNYSSELNVNALLLGDSALYLCASSLALAGGYKETQYFGPGTRLLVL.

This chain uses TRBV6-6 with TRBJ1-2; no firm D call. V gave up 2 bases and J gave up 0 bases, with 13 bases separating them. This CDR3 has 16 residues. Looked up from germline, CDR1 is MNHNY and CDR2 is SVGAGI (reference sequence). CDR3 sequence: CASSYPRDRPNYGYTF. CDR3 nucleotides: TGTGCCAGCAGTTACCCCCGGGATCGTCCTAACTATGGCTACACCTTC.

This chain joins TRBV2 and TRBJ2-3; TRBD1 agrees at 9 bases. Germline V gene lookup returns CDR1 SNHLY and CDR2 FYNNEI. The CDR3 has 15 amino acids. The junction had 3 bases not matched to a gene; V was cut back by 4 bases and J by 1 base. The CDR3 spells CASSVGTGRTDTQYF. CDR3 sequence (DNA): TGTGCCAGCAGTGTAGGGACAGGGCGCACAGATACGCAGTATTTT.

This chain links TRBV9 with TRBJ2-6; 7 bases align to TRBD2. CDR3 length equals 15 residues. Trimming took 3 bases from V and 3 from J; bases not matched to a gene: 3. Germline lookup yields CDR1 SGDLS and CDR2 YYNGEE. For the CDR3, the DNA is TGTGCCAGCAGCGCCGCGGGAGTTGGGGCCAACGTCCTGACTTTC. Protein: CASSAAGVGANVLTF. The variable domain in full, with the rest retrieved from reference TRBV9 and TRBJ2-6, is DSGVTQTPKHLITATGQRVTLRCSPRSGDLSVYWYQQSLDQGLQFLIQYYNGEERAKGNILERFSAQQFPDLHSELNLSSLELGDSALYFCASSAAGVGANVLTFGAGSRLTVL.

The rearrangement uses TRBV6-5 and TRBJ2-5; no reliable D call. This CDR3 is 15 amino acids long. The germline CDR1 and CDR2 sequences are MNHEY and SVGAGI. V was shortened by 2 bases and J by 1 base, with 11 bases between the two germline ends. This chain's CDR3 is CASSYTQHLQETQYF. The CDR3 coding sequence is TGTGCCAGCAGTTACACCCAGCACCTCCAAGAGACCCAGTACTTC.